A single sample is the source of the 23 T cell receptor beta chains below, sequenced in a study of shared clonotypes between healthy human individuals. Positive CCR7 selection of CD45RO-negative cells yielded the naive CD8 cells, and terminally differentiated effector memory CD45RA+ cells were excluded. Produced via immunoSEQ multiplex PCR; TCRdb's table is partial and in-frame only. Among fewer than 1 million clones, just over 95% were seen once, and the ten largest hold less than 0.25%. Sequencing used naive CD8+ T cells sorted from blood. These receptors were collected from a man aged 25 to 40 in good health.

The rearrangement links TRBV6-6 to TRBJ1-5; D possibly corresponds to TRBD1 (6 bases). Per germline, CDR1 MNHNY and CDR2 SVGAGI (reference sequence). This CDR3 region has 15 residues. V lost 11 bases to trimming and J lost 0 bases, with 17 bases between them. In nucleotides, the CDR3 is TGTGCCGTAGGAGGGACATCTAATAGCAATCAGCCCCAGCATTTT. Residues: CAVGGTSNSNQPQHF.

The chain recombines TRBV7-9 with TRBJ2-1, with D perhaps TRBD2 (6 bases). CDR3 length: 16 residues. The ends were cut back, 5 bases at V and 4 bases at J, with 18 bases in the middle. The V gene's germline CDR1 is SEHNR and CDR2 FQNEAQ (reference sequence). This CDR3 is CASSAPDYPFYNEQFF. DNA of the CDR3: TGTGCCAGCAGCGCCCCGGACTACCCTTTTTACAATGAGCAGTTCTTC.

This chain links TRBV9 with TRBJ1-4; D is unresolved. The CDR3 has 12 amino acids. Germline loops: CDR1 SGDLS, CDR2 YYNGEE. Trimming removed 3 bases at V and 5 bases at J, with 5 bases between. The CDR3 region is CASSGPNEKLFF. CDR3 bases: TGTGCCAGCAGCGGCCCGAATGAAAAACTGTTTTTT.

The DNA of the CDR3 is TGTGCCAGCAGCCACCAGGCCCGCACAGATACGCAGTATTTT. This translates into CASSHQARTDTQYF. This chain links TRBV11-2 with TRBJ2-3, with no clear D. The CDR3 length is 14 residues. Germline CDR1 is SGHAT and CDR2 is FQNNGV. Trimming took 5 bases from V and 1 from J, leaving 10 bases between them.

This clone was seen a single time. The V call is TRBV5-5, the J call TRBJ2-7; D remains ambiguous. The CDR3 is 13 amino acids. CDR1 SGHKS and CDR2 YYEKEE come from the germline V gene (reference sequence). V shed 4 bases and J shed 0 bases, with 8 bases lying between them. The CDR3 DNA sequence: TGTGCCAGCAGCGCGGTGAGCTCCTACGAGCAGTACTTC. It is translated as CASSAVSSYEQYF.

The V and J genes are TRBV6-1 and TRBJ1-5; 9 bases are a match to TRBD1. The length of the CDR3 is 15 residues. J lost 6 bases, V lost 2 bases, and 5 bases had no gene match. CDR1 is MNHNS and CDR2 is SASEGT in the germline V gene. The CDR3 nucleotides are TGTGCCAGCAGTGAAAGGGACAGGGTCGGTCAGCCCCAGCATTTT. It translates to CASSERDRVGQPQHF.

J is TRBJ1-1 and V is TRBV30; TRBD1 is a possible D gene (6 bases). The ends were cut back, 3 bases at V and 0 bases at J, with 29 bases in the middle. The CDR3 consists of 20 residues. Germline CDR1 is GTSNPN and CDR2 is SVGIG (reference sequence). This CDR3 is CAWSGGTSAPEGHVNTEAFF. In DNA form, the CDR3 reads TGTGCCTGGAGCGGGGGGACAAGCGCCCCAGAAGGACATGTGAACACTGAAGCTTTCTTT.

CDR3: CSVGTSGSSEQFF. DNA for the CDR3: TGCAGCGTTGGTACTAGCGGGTCCAGTGAGCAGTTCTTC. The gene calls are TRBV29-1 and TRBJ2-1, with TRBD2 matching 9 bases. V was pared by 4 bases and J by 9 bases, with 7 bases of the junction left unmatched. The length of the CDR3 is 13 residues. Germline V gene sequence: CDR1 SQVTM, CDR2 ANQGSEA.

The chain combines TRBV4-3 with TRBJ2-7; D perhaps matches TRBD1 (5 bases). Deletions cut 0 bases from V and 1 base from J, with 10 bases between. The length of the CDR3 is 15 residues. The V gene's germline CDR1 is LGHNA and CDR2 YSLEER. CDR3 bases: TGCGCCAGCAGCCAAGAGTCAAGGGGATCCTACGAGCAGTACTTC. Residues: CASSQESRGSYEQYF.

To note about this clone: The same CDR3 arises from other DNA sequences in this sample as well. This sequence joins TRBV29-1 and TRBJ2-7; D is uncertain. This CDR3 comprises 10 residues. The ends were cut back, 3 bases at V and 5 bases at J, with 5 bases in the middle. Germline-derived CDR1 and CDR2 are SQVTM and ANQGSEA. CDR3 protein: CSVEGNEQYF. The CDR3 DNA reads TGCAGCGTTGAGGGGAACGAGCAGTACTTC.

The chain combines TRBV10-3 with TRBJ2-7; TRBD1 matches 9 bases. V dropped 0 bases and J dropped 4; count of bases not matched to a gene: 7. CDR1 ENHRY and CDR2 SYGVKD come from the germline V gene. The CDR3 covers 16 residues. DNA of the CDR3: TGTGCCATCAGTGAGTCTAGGACAGGGGTTGCATACGAGCAGTACTTC. Translation gives CAISESRTGVAYEQYF.

The rearrangement joins TRBV5-4 to TRBJ2-5; 8 bases fit TRBD1. V trimming: 5 bases; J trimming: 4 bases; junction bases outside the gene matches: 10. This CDR3 is 15 amino acids long. Per germline, CDR1 SGHNT and CDR2 YYREEE (reference sequence). CDR3 DNA: TGTGCCAGCAGGTTTCAGGGGGCGCCCCGAGAGACCCAGTACTTC. Translated, it gives CASRFQGAPRETQYF. The variable domain in full, completed from reference TRBV5-4 and TRBJ2-5, reads ETGVTQSPTHLIKTRGQQVTLRCSSQSGHNTVSWYQQALGQGPQFIFQYYREEENGRGNFPPRFSGLQFPNYSSELNVNALELDDSALYLCASRFQGAPRETQYFGPGTRLLVL.

This chain connects TRBV27 to TRBJ1-1, with D uncertain. Germline-derived CDR1 and CDR2 are MNHEY and SMNVEV (reference sequence). V lost 0 bases, J lost 8 bases, and 10 bases lay in between. This CDR3 has 13 residues. The CDR3 bases are TGTGCCAGCAGTTTATCACGTACAGTAGAAGCTTTCTTT. Translating gives CASSLSRTVEAFF.

The rearrangement links TRBV7-2 to TRBJ2-2; TRBD2 matches at 8 bases. The CDR3 totals 17 residues. V dropped 5 bases and J dropped 10; count of bases not matched to a gene: 18. From germline, CDR1 is SGHTA and CDR2 FQGNSA. CDR3 in DNA: TGTGCCAGCAGCCTACTAGGGGGAGCGGGAGTCTTGGAGGAGCTGTTTTTT. Residues: CASSLLGGAGVLEELFF.

V gene TRBV7-9 combines with J gene TRBJ2-7; D might be TRBD2 (7 bases). Trimming left V 3 bases short and J 5 bases short, with 14 bases between. This CDR3 has 14 amino acids. The germline CDR1 and CDR2 sequences are SEHNR and FQNEAQ (reference sequence). The CDR3 loop reads CASSLGAGDNEQYF. DNA for the CDR3: TGTGCCAGCAGCTTGGGGGCGGGAGATAACGAGCAGTACTTC. Filled out from reference TRBV7-9 and TRBJ2-7, the complete variable domain reads DTGVSQNPRHKITKRGQNVTFRCDPISEHNRLYWYRQTLGQGPEFLTYFQNEAQLEKSRLLSDRFSAERPKGSFSTLEIQRTEQGDSAMYLCASSLGAGDNEQYFGPGTRLTVT.

The chain carries TRBV15 and TRBJ1-5; the match to TRBD1 covers 10 bases. CDR1 and CDR2 from the germline V gene are LNHNV and YYDKDF (reference sequence). V lost 5 bases, J lost 4 bases, and 5 bases stayed unmatched. This CDR3 has 15 amino acids. As DNA, the CDR3 is TGTGCCACCAGCGCGGGACAGGGGCGTAATCAGCCCCAGCATTTT. This gives the protein CATSAGQGRNQPQHF. Full variable domain (rest looked up from reference TRBV15 and TRBJ1-5): DAMVIQNPRYQVTQFGKPVTLSCSQTLNHNVMYWYQQKSSQAPKLLFHYYDKDFNNEADTPDNFQSRRPNTSFCFLDIRSPGLGDTAMYLCATSAGQGRNQPQHFGDGTRLSIL.

The chain couples TRBV5-6 to TRBJ2-1, with D perhaps matching TRBD2 (5 bases). V shed 2 bases and J shed 5 bases, with 11 bases lying between them. Germline V gives CDR1 SGHDT, CDR2 YYEEEE. The CDR3 totals 14 residues. The CDR3 sequence: CASSFLREDNEQFF. The CDR3 DNA reads TGTGCCAGCAGCTTCTTACGGGAAGACAATGAGCAGTTCTTC.

The chain couples TRBV5-6 to TRBJ1-2; a possible D gene is TRBD1 (5 bases). The CDR3 length is 14 residues. V lost 1 base and J 1 base, leaving 8 bases between the germline ends. Germline CDR1 SGHDT, CDR2 YYEEEE. The CDR3 sequence is CASSLRGLNYGYTF. CDR3 nucleotides: TGTGCCAGCAGCTTGCGGGGCCTTAACTATGGCTACACCTTC. Full variable domain (outside the CDR3, taken from reference TRBV5-6 and TRBJ1-2): DAGVTQSPTHLIKTRGQQVTLRCSPKSGHDTVSWYQQALGQGPQFIFQYYEEEERQRGNFPDRFSGHQFPNYSSELNVNALLLGDSALYLCASSLRGLNYGYTFGSGTRLTVV.

Written as DNA, the CDR3 is TGTGCCAGCAGTTACTCGGGAACAGGGAAGGAAAAACTGTTTTTT. It codes for CASSYSGTGKEKLFF. V is TRBV6-5 and J is TRBJ1-4; D might be TRBD1 (6 bases). Deletions cut 0 bases from V and 8 bases from J, with 13 bases between. This CDR3 region has 15 residues. Germline V gene lookup returns CDR1 MNHEY and CDR2 SVGAGI.

The rearrangement uses TRBV16 and TRBJ2-3; tentatively, D is TRBD1 or TRBD2 (6 bases each). Trimming cost V 0 bases and J 5 bases, with 18 bases left between them. The CDR3 consists of 17 residues. CDR1 KGHSY and CDR2 FQNENV come from the germline V gene. The CDR3: CASSQSITGAREDTQYF. The CDR3 DNA reads as TGTGCCAGCAGCCAATCGATAACGGGGGCGCGGGAAGATACGCAGTATTTT.

This chain links TRBV27 with TRBJ1-1; tentatively, D is TRBD1 (5 bases). V dropped 5 bases and J dropped 0 bases, with 13 bases sitting between them. The length of the CDR3 is 15 residues. Germline lookup yields CDR1 MNHEY and CDR2 SMNVEV (reference sequence). CDR3 nucleotides: TGTGCCAGCAGTACCCTACAGGTCATGAACACTGAAGCTTTCTTT. Translated: CASSTLQVMNTEAFF.

The CDR3 loop reads CASSSGLAGESPDYNEQFF. The CDR3 DNA follows: TGCGCCAGCAGCTCGGGACTAGCGGGAGAATCCCCCGACTACAATGAGCAGTTCTTC. The chain has TRBV5-1 and TRBJ2-1; 14 bases align to TRBD2. Trimming removed 3 bases from V and 3 bases from J; junction bases left unmatched: 11. Germline CDR1 SGHRS, CDR2 YFSETQ. The CDR3 has 19 amino acids.

This chain joins TRBV7-9 and TRBJ2-1; no firm D call. The germline V gene encodes CDR1 SEHNR and CDR2 FQNEAQ (reference sequence). This CDR3 contains 17 residues. The ends were cut back, 4 bases at V and 0 bases at J, with 16 bases in the middle. The CDR3 DNA is TGTGCCAGCAGCTCCGGACGGTACACTAACTCCTACAATGAGCAGTTCTTC. This translates into CASSSGRYTNSYNEQFF.